Reported below is one TCR beta chain. Antigen unknown. The record originates from a study of immune cell composition in non-small cell lung cancer. General study results and limits: Lung squamous cell carcinoma tumours had significantly higher top 10 clone scores and productive clonality than lung adenocarcinoma. Approximately 79% of squamous and about 30% of adenocarcinoma cases had tumour-associated clones >0.5%.

The V gene's germline CDR1 is DFQATT and CDR2 SNEGSKA (reference sequence). This CDR3 is built from 11 residues. V lost 7 bases and J lost 2; bases outside the gene matches: 2. Clones were read by immunoSEQ multiplex PCR, and TCRdb kept only the in-frame ones, dropping some. The sample holds about 11,000 clones; about 60% are singletons and the top ten take about 18%. Material: lung tumor tissue. This clonotype originated in a human donor with non-small cell lung cancer. The rearrangement uses TRBV20-1 and TRBJ2-7; TRBD2 agrees at 7 bases. In DNA, the CDR3 is TGCAGTGGACTAGCCACCTACGAGCAGTACTTC. Translation gives CSGLATYEQYF.